This T cell receptor beta chain was retrieved from a study of cytomegalovirus exposure and HLA in healthy donors. Looking at the study overall: In a later analysis, it was reported that the 110 or so validation repertoires had been produced on the same platform as the roughly 700 repertoires belonging to the first cohort. Findings and limits, study-wide: As was reported, the classifier diagnosed cytomegalovirus status with high specificity and sensitivity. Cytomegalovirus-associated status was assigned to about 160 TCR beta chains. Three CMV-associated chains proved CMV antigen-specific in vitro.

As regards this clone: The antigen is not known.

Germline CDR1 SNHLY, CDR2 FYNNEI. The CDR3 spans 15 residues. Trimming took 3 bases from V and 9 from J, leaving 18 bases between them. Clones were read by immunoSEQ multiplex PCR, and TCRdb kept only the in-frame ones, dropping some. The sample carries about 160,000 clones, 85% to 90% recorded once. Sequencing used PBMCs. V and J are TRBV2 and TRBJ1-3; D is possibly TRBD1 (6 bases). The receptor was derived from a man younger than 30 in good health and CMV-seropositive. Written as DNA, the CDR3 is TGTGCCAGCAGTGACAACACGGGGGGGCAAGGCACCATATATTTT. Translated: CASSDNTGGQGTIYF.